The next 10 T cell receptor beta chains were all read from a single sample in a study of graft-versus-host responses after intestinal transplantation (dated by TCRdb to 2020 to 2022). Receptor libraries were prepared by the immunoSEQ multiplex PCR assay. In TCRdb, the immuneACCESS table is reduced to in-frame sequences with V and J assigned. These tables do not hold every clone; where another copy was compared, an unresolved V gene accounts for under half, and the others remain unexplained. The sample table contains approximately 89,000 clones; only one count was recorded for 90% of them. The top ten hold around 16% of the sample. The specimen was PBMCs, collected about 460 days after intestinal transplant. These TCRs come from a human patient who received an intestinal transplant, so some T cells may come from the graft donor.

The V call is TRBV6-1, the J call TRBJ2-4; 9 bases line up with TRBD2. This CDR3 is 15 amino acids long. V lost 6 bases, J lost 8 bases, and 11 bases stayed unmatched. The germline gives CDR1 MNHNS, CDR2 SASEGT. CDR3 loop: CASRSRGGAMDIQYF. In nucleotides, the CDR3 is TGTGCCAGCAGGTCGCGGGGGGGCGCGATGGACATTCAGTACTTC.

J is TRBJ2-7 and V is TRBV4-2, with TRBD1 matching over 9 bases. Germline trimming cut 3 bases from V and 2 bases from J; bases unmatched to any gene: 8. CDR1 is LGHNA, CDR2 YNFKEQ, per germline. The CDR3 length is 16 residues. The CDR3 here is CASSHSTGTGTYEQYF. DNA for the CDR3: TGTGCCAGCAGCCACTCAACCGGGACAGGGACCTACGAGCAGTACTTC.

The chain recombines TRBV4-2 with TRBJ2-7; D possibly matches TRBD1 or TRBD2 (6 bases each). The V end lost 1 base, the J end lost 0 bases, and 16 bases lay between the germline ends. The CDR3 spans 17 residues. In germline, CDR1 is LGHNA, CDR2 YNFKEQ. This CDR3 reads CASSQVVWGAYSYEQYF. CDR3 sequence (DNA): TGTGCCAGCAGCCAAGTTGTTTGGGGGGCCTACTCCTACGAGCAGTACTTC.

A few counts support this clone. V gene TRBV6-5 combines with J gene TRBJ2-3; 8 nucleotides agree with TRBD2. The germline CDR1 and CDR2 sequences are MNHEY and SVGAGI. The V segment lost 7 bases and the J segment 4 bases; nucleotides outside the gene matches: 10. The length of the CDR3 is 15 residues. The CDR3 DNA sequence: TGTGCCAGCAACACAGGGACGGGGGGGTCAGATACGCAGTATTTT. Amino acid sequence: CASNTGTGGSDTQYF.

The chain has TRBV7-9 and TRBJ2-7; D perhaps matches TRBD2 (6 bases). The length of the CDR3 is 13 residues. Between the trimmed V and J ends, which lost 6 bases and 7 bases, there was a span of 16 bases. CDR1 and CDR2 (germline): SEHNR, FQNEAQ (reference sequence). Here the CDR3 reads CASRDGTSHEQYF. CDR3 in DNA: TGTGCCAGCAGGGACGGCACTAGCCATGAGCAGTACTTC.

The CDR3 here is CASNRGQGGEKLFF. The CDR3 DNA sequence: TGCGCCAGCAACCGTGGACAGGGTGGGGAAAAACTGTTTTTT. The V and J genes are TRBV5-1 and TRBJ1-4, with 8 positions matching TRBD1. J was trimmed by 8 bases and V by 6 bases; bases with no gene match: 9. Germline V gene sequence: CDR1 SGHRS, CDR2 YFSETQ. The CDR3 loop spans 14 amino acids.

V and J are TRBV7-9 and TRBJ2-7, with a possible D match to TRBD1 (6 bases). Germline lookup yields CDR1 SEHNR and CDR2 FQNEAQ (reference sequence). The CDR3 has 12 amino acids. V was cut by 5 bases and J by 4 bases, with 9 bases left in between. Here the CDR3 DNA reads TGTGCCAGCAGCCCCGGACAGTACGAGCAGTACTTC. Translating it yields CASSPGQYEQYF.

In the case of this clone: The conserved closing phenylalanine or tryptophan is absent in this CDR3, likely reflecting a read error. This chain joins TRBV6-4 and TRBJ1-2; 7 positions match TRBD1. Germline V gene data show CDR1 as MRHNA and CDR2 as SNTAGT. Trimming removed 1 base from V and 3 bases from J; junction bases left unmatched: 11. The CDR3 length is 17 residues. The CDR3 here is CASSDFIRTGKDYGYTC. The CDR3 DNA sequence: TGTGCCAGCAGTGACTTTATAAGGACAGGCAAGGACTATGGCTACACCTGC.

This sequence joins TRBV6-1 and TRBJ1-2; tentatively, D is TRBD1 (5 bases). The germline gives CDR1 MNHNS, CDR2 SASEGT. This CDR3 contains 15 residues. Trimming removed 7 bases at V and 4 bases at J, with 19 bases between. As DNA, the CDR3 is TGTGCCAGCACCAAGAAGTCGGGGCTAGGCTATGGCTACACCTTC. It encodes CASTKKSGLGYGYTF.

The chain employs TRBV4-1 and TRBJ1-3; TRBD1 agrees at 11 bases. The CDR3 runs 18 residues. Unmatched junction bases numbered 7, after V lost 3 bases and J lost 0 bases. Germline V CDR1 and CDR2: MGHRA, YSYEKL. CDR3 sequence (DNA): TGCGCCAGCAGCCAGGCCTGGGGGACAGGGGGCTCTGGAAACACCATATATTTT. This gives the protein CASSQAWGTGGSGNTIYF.